This T cell receptor (beta chain) appears in the sequencing data of a study of cytomegalovirus exposure and HLA in healthy donors (dated by TCRdb to the late 2010s). About the study as a whole: In an earlier analysis of 587 of the donors, under 300 Gb of sequence data and 90 million to 130 million unique TCR beta sequences from 180 million or so T cells were reported. About 280 gigabases of sequencing data and about 92 million unique TCR sequences made up an early release that covered under 750 HLA-typed donors. Of the 300 to 400 genotyped donors, about 80% fell in the genetic ancestry cluster associated with self-reported Caucasian donors. The study aimed to test whether cataloging public T cell receptors could reveal signatures of past pathogen exposure. Using immunosequencing, the study profiled T cell repertoires from fewer than 850 subjects and related those repertoires to cytomegalovirus serostatus. Along with the roughly 700-subject first cohort, a separate validation cohort of over a hundred different subjects was used. The study combined high-throughput TCR immunosequencing, statistical association of individual TCRs with disease status, and machine learning to predict cytomegalovirus infection status. A later analysis re-analyzed previously published TCR beta repertoires from roughly 600 donors and added high-resolution HLA genotyping to study TCR occurrence patterns. Rather than drawing on any new phenotypic data, the later analysis identified candidate immune exposures from TCR beta sequences and the way those sequences occurred across donors. An earlier analysis of several hundred of the donors used high-throughput TCR beta sequencing to judge whether each TCR beta V gene segment behaved as functional or pseudogenic. Donor age, sex, ethnicity and CMV serostatus were collected together with the repertoire data. In a later genetic analysis, genome-wide SNP genotypes for about 55% of the roughly 670 donors were used, and that subset was treated as a discovery cohort. Every discovery cohort repertoire had been produced on one sequencing platform. Class I and class II HLA loci were covered by the typing at four-digit resolution. The number of typed donors differed by locus: about 620-640 for A, B, C, DRB1 and DQB1; 522 for DQA1; 606 for DPA1; and 400 to 480 for DPB1. Four or five DR-DQ haplotypes were handled as single units for association and clustering, since linkage in the cohort was strong. Across 300 to 500 genotyped donors of the cohort, an average of about 220,000 unique TCR beta nucleotide sequences per donor were sequenced, and about a sixth of those sequences were non-productive. What the study reported, not specific to this receptor: An association between a missense DCLRE1C variant and V-gene and J-gene trimming of TCR beta chains was found in a later genetic analysis and replicated in an independent cohort. This cohort had only TCR beta chains sequenced, and the lack of alpha or paired-chain data limited which features could be detected. Across donors, most TCR sequences were observed very rarely, whereas some public TCRs were present in many individuals. Because counts were too low, more than 15 rarely observed V segments, including chromosome 9 orphons, were excluded from the earlier analysis of under 650 of the donors. A group of highly shared sequence variants was considered likely to be a technical artifact of the sequencing pipeline. Cytomegalovirus status was reported to be diagnosed by the classifier with high specificity and sensitivity in both the original and validation cohorts. Linkage disequilibrium might explain the correlated functional status among segregating V segments, but an unknown experimental factor could not be excluded. Roughly uniform sequencing depth across donors was assumed in presence/absence analyses, although this assumption may not hold. A later analysis reported that several top co-occurrence clusters appeared linked to parvovirus B19, influenza, CMV and Epstein-Barr virus. HLA typing was unavailable for some donors at each locus, so association tests used only the typed subset. A further reported finding was that TCR beta sequences accurately predicted the HLA-A and HLA-B alleles for most subjects in the first cohort. In a later genetic analysis, fewer N-insertions in productive TCRs were reported among donors in an Asian-associated ancestry cluster than the roughly 700-donor mean. According to a later analysis, TCR association rates differed among HLA loci, with DRB1 alleles showing the most associated TCRs and HLA-C alleles showing the fewest. Three of the identified cytomegalovirus-associated TCR beta chains were confirmed in vitro to be specific for cytomegalovirus antigens. Most CMV-associated TCR beta chains appeared to be HLA-restricted in a later analysis, and the HLA associations seemed to be driven largely by CMV exposure. An earlier analysis of 587 of the donors showed that most TCR beta V segments appeared in productive rearrangements either about 87% or about 30% of the time, which broadly matched IMGT annotations. In the study, approximately 160 TCR beta chains were listed as associated with cytomegalovirus. A later analysis found that HLA-associated TCR beta chains were more clonally expanded and had lower generation probabilities than equally common non-associated chains. When HLA alleles, especially DR and DQ, strongly co-occurred, attributing TCR associations to individual alleles was difficult. The authors suggested that the approach could potentially be generalized to other disease states and immunological phenotypes. The only immune exposure information available for the cohort was CMV serostatus. At a false discovery rate of 0.05, a later analysis linked 16,951 TCR beta sequences to specific HLA alleles.

The cohort was made up of approximately 670 healthy bone marrow donors. All cohort members were sampled while nominally healthy, although unrecorded immune exposures were likely present. The donor tested CMV seronegative, placing the donor among the 350 to 400 seronegative members of the cohort. Each donor provided a peripheral blood sample, and peripheral blood mononuclear cells were used for TCR beta sequencing. Genomic DNA extraction from the blood cell samples was performed with the Qiagen DNeasy Blood Extraction Kit. The library was made by the immunoSEQ multiplex PCR assay. For the multiplex PCR, a mixture combining 60 forward primers for TCR Vbeta segments and 13 reverse primers for TCR Jbeta segments was used. A multiplex PCR assay on genomic DNA amplified the CDR3 region of rearranged TCR beta genes. On the Illumina HiSeq System, the amplified TCR beta libraries were sequenced as 87-base-pair reads. The original methods were these. A later analysis tallied 70 million to 100 million unique TCR beta chains across the 650 to 750 repertoires, and some 12 million of those chains were shared by two or more donors. A nearest-neighbor algorithm error-corrected the raw reads and collapsed the reads into unique sequences, merging closely related sequences to remove PCR and sequencing errors. V, D and J gene segments were assigned by aligning CDR3 sequences to IMGT reference sequences. For a sequence to be retained, a match of at least six nucleotides to both a V gene segment and a J gene segment was required. Rearrangements were classified as productive when the CDR3 lacked stop codons and remained in frame with V and J, and all other rearrangements were classified as non-productive. Following IMGT convention, CDR3 was defined as the stretch from the second conserved V-encoded cysteine up to the conserved J-encoded phenylalanine. The earlier analysis of some 600 of the donors excluded sequences that lacked an unambiguous match to a single V gene segment. An earlier analysis of over 450 of the donors classified V segments as functional when productive rearrangements were above 56.7% and as segregating when the standard deviation between donors was above 5%. A statistical classification framework was built for diagnosing cytomegalovirus status from the catalog of TCR beta chain sequences. In a later analysis, V and J genes were assigned by comparing TCR nucleotide sequences against IMGT/GENE-DB human TR gene sequences. The TCRdist pipeline was used in a later analysis to assign CDR3 sequences and most-parsimonious VDJ recombination scenarios. In a later analysis, every TCR beta chain was defined by the combination of its CDR3 amino acid sequence and its V-gene family, and reads without a unique V-gene family were dropped. A later analysis removed roughly 590 highly shared, low-generation-probability nucleotide sequences to deal with suspected cross-contamination and a sequencing artifact. For each public chain, a later analysis derived a clonal expansion index from normalized ranks of inferred template counts within each repertoire. A later analysis computed generation probabilities with a VDJ recombination model fitted to out-of-frame rearrangements, and checked the results against IGoR. Hypergeometric tests were used in a later analysis to score TCR-TCR, TCR-HLA and TCR-CMV co-occurrence, with a repertoire-size bias correction applied to the TCR pairs. False discovery rates were estimated in a later analysis by permuting HLA or CMV assignments 20 times. In a later analysis, co-occurring TCRs were grouped using DBSCAN, and TCRdist sequence similarity was added for clustering within HLA-allele-positive subsets. Repertoires with fewer than 30,000 or more than 120,000 public chains were left out of co-occurrence clustering, as were five repertoires with anomalous nucleotide sharing. TCRdb retrieved this table from immuneACCESS and kept in-frame rearrangements only. Not all clones are present; in checked studies, unresolved V genes account for under half, and no reason is known for the remainder. That table gives V, J and clone size, and the DNA gave D and trimming. The sample has some 190,000 clones on record, about 85% of them singletons. The ten largest clones take up approximately 1.4% of the sample.

Turning to this clone: The clone's antigen remains unknown. Base qualities were left out, and no much larger clone turns up one base away.

Sample: PBMCs. The source of this sequence is a woman aged 45-65 years in good health and CMV-seronegative.

The CDR3 sequence is CASSRGTSGVGDGYTF. The DNA reads TGCGCCAGCAGCCGAGGGACATCCGGCGTTGGGGATGGCTACACCTTC. This sequence uses TRBV4-1 and TRBJ1-2, and possibly TRBD1, on 6 matching bases. The CDR3 spans 16 residues, from the cysteine through the phenylalanine. The entry retains the CDR3 DNA only, 48 bases that are in frame from base 1. Between the V and J ends, shortened by 4 bases and 6 bases respectively, the junction contains 21 bases. As encoded in the germline V gene, CDR1 is MGHRA while CDR2 is YSYEKL.